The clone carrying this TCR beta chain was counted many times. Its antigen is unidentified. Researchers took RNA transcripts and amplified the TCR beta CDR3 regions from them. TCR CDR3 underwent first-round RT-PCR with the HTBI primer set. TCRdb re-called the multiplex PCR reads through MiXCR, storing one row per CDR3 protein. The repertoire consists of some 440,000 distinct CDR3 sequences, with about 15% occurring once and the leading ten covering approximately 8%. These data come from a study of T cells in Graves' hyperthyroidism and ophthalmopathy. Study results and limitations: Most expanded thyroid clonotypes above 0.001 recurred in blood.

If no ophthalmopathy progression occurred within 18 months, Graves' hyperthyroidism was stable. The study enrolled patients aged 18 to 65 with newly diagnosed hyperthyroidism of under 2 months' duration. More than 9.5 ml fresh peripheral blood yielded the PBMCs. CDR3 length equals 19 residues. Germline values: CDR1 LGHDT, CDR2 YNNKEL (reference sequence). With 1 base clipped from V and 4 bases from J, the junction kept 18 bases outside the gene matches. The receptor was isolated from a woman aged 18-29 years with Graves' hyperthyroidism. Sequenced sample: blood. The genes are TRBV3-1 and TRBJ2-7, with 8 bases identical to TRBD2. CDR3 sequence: CASSQGSLLPGGRTYEQYF. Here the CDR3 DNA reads TGTGCCAGCAGCCAAGGTTCCCTACTTCCCGGCGGGAGGACATACGAGCAGTACTTC.